One and the same sample provided the 30 T cell receptor beta chains below, sequenced in a study of tumor and adjacent non-tumor tissue in lung cancer. No cell sorting was done before RNA was extracted from the tissue. The library came from three nested PCR rounds adapted from ARM-PCR protocols. MiXCR, run by TCRdb on the multiplex PCR reads, gives a single entry per CDR3 protein. The sample includes 90,000 to 110,000 distinct CDR3 sequences, about 75% of them seen just once. Sequencing was carried out using lung tumor tissue. Receptors originate from a woman in her sixties or seventies with non-small cell lung cancer.

The rearrangement links TRBV4-3 to TRBJ2-6; D possibly corresponds to TRBD1 (6 bases). The germline CDR1 and CDR2 sequences are LGHNA and YSLEER. The V end was cut by 9 bases, the J end by 3 bases, with 18 bases between. There are 16 residues in the CDR3. This CDR3 is CARIHLQGDGANVLTF. The DNA of the CDR3 is TGCGCCAGGATCCATCTACAGGGTGATGGGGCCAACGTCCTGACTTTC.

This clonotype has ten or more counts. The chain uses TRBV20-1 and TRBJ2-1; 7 nucleotides line up with TRBD2. The CDR3 contains 15 residues. The V segment lost 0 bases and the J segment 5 bases; nucleotides outside the gene matches: 7. Germline values: CDR1 DFQATT, CDR2 SNEGSKA (reference sequence). In DNA, the CDR3 is TGCAGTGCTAGAGATGCGCGCGGGGGTGACAATGAGCAGTTCTTC. It translates to CSARDARGGDNEQFF.

For this clonotype: This clone may be a read error of a much larger clone one base away. The J gene is TRBJ2-7, the V gene TRBV29-1; TRBD1 aligns across 7 bases. In germline, CDR1 is SQVTM, CDR2 ANQGSEA. Germline trimming cut 1 base from V and 0 bases from J; bases unmatched to any gene: 9. CDR3 length: 16 residues. The CDR3: CSVEGGQEYSSYEQYF. The CDR3 DNA sequence: TGCAGCGTTGAAGGCGGACAGGAATACAGCTCCTACGAGCAGTACTTC.

A note on this clonotype: A junction boundary mismatches the germline segment, possibly from a read error. This chain joins TRBV4-3 and TRBJ2-1; 11 bases align to TRBD1. The CDR3 covers 15 residues. Germline V gene sequence: CDR1 LGHNA, CDR2 YSLEER. CDR3 in amino acids: CASSQYGTGGTEQSF. CDR3 sequence (DNA): TGCGCCAGCAGCCAATATGGGACAGGGGGGACTGAGCAGTCCTTC.

This clonotype showed up just once. An end of the junction differs from the germline gene, which may be a read error. The chain links TRBV20-1 to TRBJ2-1, with 10 bases aligning to TRBD2. Germline V gives CDR1 DFQATT, CDR2 SNEGSKA (reference sequence). This CDR3 spans 19 amino acids. This CDR3 reads CSARADWISGRNSYDEQFF. CDR3 sequence (DNA): TGCAGTGCTAGAGCGGATTGGATTAGCGGGAGGAACTCCTACGATGAGCAGTTCTTC.

About this clonotype: A much larger clone differs by one base, so this may be a read error. The chain recombines TRBV10-2 with TRBJ2-3, with no clear D. V lost 7 bases and J 2 bases, leaving 10 bases between the germline ends. The CDR3 is 13 amino acids. The germline V gene has CDR1 WSHSY and CDR2 SAAADI. CDR3 region: CASIAPSTDTQYF. CDR3 DNA sequence: TGCGCCAGCATCGCTCCATCCACAGATACGCAGTATTTT.

Of note for this clonotype: The CDR3 does not close with the conserved phenylalanine or tryptophan, likely indicating a read error. The chain is built from TRBV4-3 and TRBJ1-4; a weak D match, TRBD1 (5 bases). The CDR3 sequence is 16 residues long. The germline V gene encodes CDR1 LGHNA and CDR2 YSLEER. V lost 3 bases and J 2 bases, leaving 13 bases between the germline ends. CDR3 coding DNA: TGCGCCAGCAGCCACAATTCAGGGTCTACTAATGAAAAACTGTTTATT. Its protein is CASSHNSGSTNEKLFI.

With regard to this clonotype: One end of the junction fails to match germline, which may point to a read error. This chain joins TRBV11-2 and TRBJ2-1; D possibly corresponds to TRBD2 (6 bases). CDR3 length equals 17 residues. Germline CDR1 and CDR2: SGHAT and FQNNGV. CDR3: CASSLRPFGTGYNEHFF. The CDR3, as DNA: TGTGCCAGCAGCTTAAGGCCATTCGGGACTGGCTACAATGAGCACTTCTTC.

A remark on this clonotype: A much larger clone differs by one base, so this may be a read error. This rearrangement joins TRBV6-5 to TRBJ1-5; tentative D call: TRBD1 (5 bases). The CDR3 has 16 amino acids. Germline CDR1 is MNHEY and CDR2 is SVGAGI. For the CDR3, the DNA is TGTGTCAGCAGGGCCGATTGGGGCAGTAGCAATCAGCCCCAGCATTTT. It codes for CVSRADWGSSNQPQHF.

The chain recombines TRBV12-3 or TRBV12-4 with TRBJ2-7, with TRBD1 identical over 7 bases. The CDR3 consists of 14 residues. The V segment lost 4 bases and the J segment 8 bases; nucleotides outside the gene matches: 11. The CDR3 coding sequence is TGTGCCAGCAGTTCAGGGACAGTCCGATACAAGCAGTACTTC. It encodes CASSSGTVRYKQYF.

As regards this clonotype: One junction end disagrees with the germline gene, perhaps due to a read error. The chain has TRBV10-3 and TRBJ2-1, with TRBD1 as a possible D gene (6 bases). Germline V lookup: CDR1 ENHRY, CDR2 SYGVKD. The CDR3 is 12 residues long. CDR3 residues: CAINERGYEQFF. DNA for the CDR3: TGTGCCATCAATGAGAGGGGGTACGAGCAGTTCTTC.

Concerning this clonotype itself: The junction and the germline gene differ at one end; a read error may be behind it. The chain uses TRBV5-4 and TRBJ2-7; 7 bases match TRBD1. The germline V gene has CDR1 SGHNT and CDR2 YYREEE (reference sequence). The CDR3 sequence is 14 residues long. The CDR3 loop reads CSSSMGQFSYVQYF. CDR3 bases: TGTTCCAGCAGCATGGGACAGTTCTCCTACGTGCAGTACTTC. Combining the CDR3 with reference TRBV5-4 and TRBJ2-7 gives the whole variable domain ETGVTQSPTHLIKTRGQQVTLRCSSQSGHNTVSWYQQALGQGPQFIFQYYREEENGRGNFPPRFSGLQFPNYSSELNVNALELDDSALYLCSSSMGQFSYVQYFGPGTRLTVT.

Concerning this clonotype: This could be a read error, since a much larger clone is one nucleotide away. V and J are TRBV6-1 and TRBJ1-2; 7 bases line up with TRBD1. Unmatched junction bases numbered 3, after V lost 6 bases and J lost 2 bases. The CDR3 loop spans 13 amino acids. CDR1 and CDR2 from the germline V gene are MNHNS and SASEGT. CDR3: CASRGQANYGYTF. DNA of the CDR3: TGTGCCAGCAGAGGACAGGCGAACTATGGCTACACCTTC.

Concerning this clonotype: Germline is not matched at one junction end, which may reflect a read error. CDR3 region: CTARDLRGEQFF. CDR3 sequence (DNA): TGCACTGCTAGAGACTTGAGGGGTGAGCAGTTCTTC. This chain connects TRBV20-1 to TRBJ2-1; tentatively, D is TRBD1 or TRBD2 (5 bases each). The CDR3 covers 12 residues. CDR1 is DFQATT, CDR2 SNEGSKA, per germline (reference sequence).

Details on this clonotype: A junction boundary mismatches the germline segment, possibly from a read error. CDR3 DNA sequence: TGCAGTGCTAGTCCCAGAGACAATTCATCCCTCCATTTT. Translation: CSASPRDNSSLHF. The genes are TRBV20-1 and TRBJ1-6; the D is unclear. In germline, CDR1 is DFQATT, CDR2 SNEGSKA (reference sequence). The CDR3 length is 13 residues.

The chain recombines TRBV6-2 or TRBV6-3 with TRBJ2-7, with a weak D call TRBD1 (6 bases). V was pared by 7 bases and J by 9 bases, with 19 bases between. The CDR3 extends over 13 amino acids. CDR1 is MNHEY, CDR2 SVGEGT, per germline. DNA of the CDR3: TGTGCCAGCAATCAGGGGCTACTTCGCGGGCAGTACTTC. Its protein is CASNQGLLRGQYF.

Comments on this clonotype: A read error is possible here, since a much larger clone lies one base away. No conserved phenylalanine or tryptophan ends this CDR3, so it is likely a read error. This chain connects TRBV25-1 to TRBJ1-2; D call uncertain. Germline loops: CDR1 MGHDK, CDR2 SYGVNS. With 4 bases removed from V and 0 bases from J, the gap between germline ends came to 3 bases. The CDR3 contains 12 residues. CDR3 bases: TGTGCCAGCAGTGCTTCTAACTATGGCTACACCTGC. Translation gives CASSASNYGYTC.

A note on this clonotype: This may be a read error: a much more frequent sequence differs by one nucleotide. The chain carries TRBV12-3 or TRBV12-4 and TRBJ2-7, with TRBD1 matching 10 bases. The CDR3 runs 13 residues. The DNA of the CDR3 is TGTGCCATCAGTCGGGACAGGGGCTACGAGCAGTACTTC. It specifies CAISRDRGYEQYF.

Of note for this clonotype: A much larger clone lies one base from this, so it may be a read error. The gene calls are TRBV12-3 or TRBV12-4 and TRBJ2-2; D call uncertain. V shed 5 bases and J shed 7 bases, with 11 bases lying between them. There are 13 residues in the CDR3. CDR3 DNA sequence: TGTGCCAGCAGTCCCTTAGTTAGCGGGGAGCTGTTTTTT. Translated, it gives CASSPLVSGELFF.

On this clonotype itself: The junction departs from the called germline gene at one end, perhaps through a read error. This chain uses TRBV11-3 with TRBJ2-5, with D perhaps TRBD1 (5 bases). This CDR3 comprises 15 residues. Germline lookup yields CDR1 SGHNT and CDR2 YENEEA. This CDR3 is CVSSLVGHVGETQYF. The DNA for the CDR3 is TGTGTCAGCAGCCTTGTGGGGCACGTAGGGGAGACCCAGTACTTC.

Comment on this clonotype: A single base separates this from a much larger clone, so it may be a read error. J is TRBJ1-6 and V is TRBV6-2 or TRBV6-3; D is undetermined. Germline V CDR1 and CDR2: MNHEY, SVGEGT. The germline V and J ends were trimmed by 7 bases and 7 bases, with 11 bases remaining between them. This CDR3 is 13 amino acids long. The chain's CDR3 is CASTTVVNSPLHF. The CDR3 region has the DNA TGTGCCAGCACCACAGTGGTCAATTCACCCCTCCACTTT.

The chain carries TRBV28 and TRBJ2-1; D perhaps matches TRBD1 (6 bases). The CDR3 spans 16 residues. The germline gives CDR1 MDHEN, CDR2 SYDVKM. V shed 10 bases and J shed 2 bases, with 21 bases lying between them. The CDR3 bases are TGTGCCACGTGGGGGCAGGGTGAAAGCCCCTACAATGAGCAGTTCTTC. Protein product: CATWGQGESPYNEQFF.

V is TRBV5-1 and J is TRBJ1-1; 7 bases are shared with TRBD1. Trimming removed 4 bases from V and 1 base from J; junction bases left unmatched: 13. Germline V gene sequence: CDR1 SGHRS, CDR2 YFSETQ. The CDR3 length is 17 residues. The chain's CDR3 is CASSHDRALFPNTEAFF. In DNA, the CDR3 is TGCGCCAGCAGCCACGACAGGGCCCTTTTCCCGAACACTGAAGCTTTCTTT.

As concerns this clonotype: An end of the junction does not agree with germline; a read error may underlie this. The gene calls are TRBV4-1 and TRBJ1-1; TRBD1 matches at 11 bases. The CDR3 totals 15 residues. CDR1 is MGHRA and CDR2 is YSYEKL in the germline V gene. The CDR3 bases are TGCGCCAACAGCCAAGGACAGGGGGCGAAGGCTGAGGCTTGCTTT. This translates into CANSQGQGAKAEACF.

As for this clonotype: The junction departs from the called germline gene at one end, perhaps through a read error. J is TRBJ2-1 and V is TRBV11-1, with D maybe TRBD1 (5 bases). This CDR3 spans 15 amino acids. Germline V CDR1 and CDR2: SGHAT, FQDESV (reference sequence). CDR3: CASNLLGTGFNEQFF. As DNA, the CDR3 is TGTGCCAGCAACTTATTGGGAACAGGCTTCAATGAGCAGTTCTTC.

In the case of this clonotype: Compared with germline, one end of the junction differs, possibly owing to a read error. The chain links TRBV11-2 to TRBJ2-3; D gene uncertain. The CDR3 spans 16 residues. The germline V gene has CDR1 SGHAT and CDR2 FQNNGV. CDR3 in amino acids: CGSSSNSVISTDTQYF. CDR3 DNA sequence: TGTGGCAGCAGCTCCAACAGCGTAATTAGCACAGATACGCAGTATTTT.

Points on this clonotype: An end of the junction does not agree with germline; a read error may underlie this. The gene calls are TRBV11-3 and TRBJ1-4, with a weak D call TRBD1 (5 bases). From germline, CDR1 is SGHNT and CDR2 YENEEA. The CDR3 loop spans 17 amino acids. For the CDR3, the DNA is TGTGCCAACAGCTTTGACAGCCGTGATGCAACTAATGAAAAACTGCTTTTT. It translates to CANSFDSRDATNEKLLF.

The rearrangement links TRBV11-1 to TRBJ2-3, with TRBD1 matching over 10 bases. There are 15 residues in the CDR3. Germline V gene lookup returns CDR1 SGHAT and CDR2 FQDESV (reference sequence). J was trimmed by 7 bases and V by 4 bases; bases with no gene match: 8. CDR3 amino acids: CASSSTGGPPYTQYF. The CDR3 region has the DNA TGTGCCAGCAGCTCGACAGGGGGCCCCCCATATACGCAGTATTTT.

The chain uses TRBV11-2 and TRBJ2-7, with 10 positions matching TRBD2. The J segment lost 8 bases and the V segment lost 4 bases, leaving 11 bases of the junction unmatched. The CDR3 covers 15 residues. Germline lookup yields CDR1 SGHAT and CDR2 FQNNGV. This CDR3 is CASSYRTSGSYKQYF. The DNA for the CDR3 is TGTGCCAGCAGCTACAGGACTAGCGGAAGTTACAAGCAGTACTTC.

Of note for this clonotype: The junction does not match germline at one end; this may be a read error. The chain is built from TRBV20-1 and TRBJ1-4; D unclear. CDR1 is DFQATT and CDR2 is SNEGSKA in the germline V gene (reference sequence). This CDR3 has 13 amino acids. CDR3 nucleotides: TGTGGGTCACTCCGGGATTCGAATGAAAAACTGTTTTTT. Translating gives CGSLRDSNEKLFF.